This is a list of T cell receptor beta chains from one sample in a study of sequential checkpoint blockade in melanoma. Method: immunoSEQ multiplex PCR; TCRdb's copy keeps in-frame clones and lacks some. The sample shows 12,000 to 15,000 clones, roughly 50% of them seen only once. Sample: CD8+ T cells sorted from blood (inferred from file names), taken from a patient given nivolumab and ipilimumab in sequence. All receptors derive from a human donor with melanoma. Each CDR3 is given with its conserved first and last residue. Fields, in order: clone size, J gene, D gene, V gene, CDR3 protein, CDR3 DNA. The D gene is left open where the match is weak. Part of the rows lack a size; the others show once, few, many or a class for expanded clones.

few	TRBJ2-7	NA	TRBV7-8	CASGEKRGADYEQYF	TGTGCCAGCGGGGAAAAACGGGGTGCAGACTACGAGCAGTACTTC
NA	TRBJ1-1	TRBD1	TRBV30	CAWRGQGGTEAFF	TGTGCCTGGAGGGGACAGGGAGGGACTGAAGCTTTCTTT
NA	TRBJ2-7	TRBD1	TRBV5-1	CASSYGQGAYEQYF	TGCGCCAGCAGCTACGGACAGGGGGCCTACGAGCAGTACTTC
NA	TRBJ1-2	NA	TRBV7-9	CASSLDNGGYTF	TGTGCCAGCAGCTTGGACAACGGGGGCTACACCTTC
NA	TRBJ2-1	NA	TRBV9	CASSAPGGLQENEQFF	TGTGCCAGCAGCGCCCCGGGGGGCCTTCAAGAAAATGAGCAGTTCTTC
NA	TRBJ1-5	TRBD1	TRBV11-2	CASSRQGSNQPQHF	TGTGCCAGCAGCAGACAGGGAAGTAATCAGCCCCAGCATTTT
few	TRBJ2-1	NA	TRBV6-5	CASSSGASYNEQFF	TGTGCCAGCAGTTCAGGGGCTAGCTACAATGAGCAGTTCTTC
few	TRBJ1-1	TRBD1	TRBV5-6	CASSLWLTGRTEAFF	TGTGCCAGCAGCTTGTGGCTGACAGGGCGCACTGAAGCTTTCTTT
NA	TRBJ2-2	NA	TRBV6-6	CASRHDSWRTGELFF	TGTGCCAGCAGGCACGACAGTTGGCGAACCGGGGAGCTGTTTTTT
NA	TRBJ1-2	NA	TRBV23-1	CASRPLAAASNYGYTF	TGCGCCAGCAGGCCGCTGGCGGCAGCCTCTAACTATGGCTACACCTTC
NA	TRBJ1-2	NA	TRBV6-6	CASSSVAGGSGYTF	TGTGCCAGCAGCTCCGTAGCCGGAGGCTCTGGCTACACCTTC
NA	TRBJ2-1	NA	TRBV7-9	CASSLGQNSYNEQFF	TGTGCCAGCAGCTTAGGACAGAACTCCTACAATGAGCAGTTCTTC
NA	TRBJ2-2	NA	TRBV5-1	CASRGSTGELFF	TGCGCCAGCCGGGGAAGCACCGGGGAGCTGTTTTTT
NA	TRBJ1-4	NA	TRBV4-2	CASSQDGEINEKLFF	TGTGCCAGCAGCCAAGATGGAGAGATTAATGAAAAACTGTTTTTT
NA	TRBJ1-1	NA	TRBV6-1	CASSLTGLNTEAFF	TGTGCCAGCAGTTTAACAGGGTTGAACACTGAAGCTTTCTTT
NA	TRBJ2-7	TRBD1	TRBV19	CASSPSGGGSYEQYF	TGTGCCAGTAGCCCGTCAGGGGGCGGCTCCTACGAGCAGTACTTC
NA	TRBJ2-7	NA	TRBV27	CASSSFGDYEQYF	TGTGCCAGCAGTTCGTTCGGGGACTACGAGCAGTACTTC
NA	TRBJ2-2	NA	TRBV28	CASSRQTNTGELFF	TGTGCCAGCAGTAGGCAGACTAACACCGGGGAGCTGTTTTTT
NA	TRBJ1-2	TRBD1	TRBV5-1	CASSLGQGFNYGYTF	TGCGCCAGCAGCTTGGGACAGGGATTCAACTATGGCTACACCTTC
few	TRBJ2-2	NA	TRBV29-1	CSVELGADTGELFF	TGCAGCGTTGAACTGGGGGCAGACACCGGGGAGCTGTTTTTT
NA	TRBJ2-2	TRBD2	TRBV7-6	CASSLEPGTTSLESGELFF	TGTGCCAGCAGCTTAGAACCCGGGACGACTAGCTTAGAGTCCGGGGAGCTGTTTTTT
medium-sized	TRBJ1-5	NA	TRBV9	CASSAVGLGMKPQHF	TGTGCCAGCAGCGCTGTGGGACTAGGTATGAAGCCCCAGCATTTT
NA	TRBJ2-2	TRBD2	TRBV27	CASSPLAGAGIGELFF	TGTGCCAGCAGCCCACTAGCGGGGGCTGGGATCGGGGAGCTGTTTTTT
NA	TRBJ1-5	NA	TRBV10-3	CAIRDSRNSNQPQHF	TGTGCCATCAGGGACAGTAGGAATAGCAATCAGCCCCAGCATTTT
NA	TRBJ1-2	TRBD1	TRBV29-1	CSVQTGGNYGYTF	TGCAGCGTTCAGACAGGGGGGAACTATGGCTACACCTTC
NA	TRBJ1-5	NA	TRBV12-5	CASGAGQPQHF	TGTGCTAGTGGTGCCGGTCAGCCCCAGCATTTT
NA	TRBJ2-6	NA	TRBV18	CASSPPEGAGANVLTF	TGTGCCAGCTCACCACCCGAGGGCGCTGGGGCCAACGTCCTGACTTTC
NA	TRBJ2-7	NA	TRBV28	CASSCRSIQGRRVCEQYF	TGTGCCAGCAGTTGCAGATCCATTCAAGGGAGGAGGGTTTGCGAGCAGTACTTC
NA	TRBJ2-7	TRBD1	TRBV6-5	CASSYGRGLLEQYF	TGTGCCAGCAGTTATGGCAGGGGGCTCCTGGAGCAGTACTTC
NA	TRBJ1-3	NA	TRBV5-3	CARSFDSQSSGNTIYF	TGTGCCAGAAGCTTCGACAGTCAGAGCTCTGGAAACACCATATATTTT
NA	TRBJ2-3	TRBD2	TRBV6-4	CASSDDSLAGGDTQYF	TGTGCCAGCAGTGACGATAGTCTAGCGGGAGGAGATACGCAGTATTTT
NA	TRBJ2-1	TRBD2	TRBV11-1	CASSVGPPGLAGEGEQFF	TGTGCCAGCAGCGTCGGTCCACCGGGACTAGCGGGAGAAGGTGAGCAGTTCTTC
NA	TRBJ1-4	NA	TRBV4-1	CASSQVGPPSNEKLFF	TGCGCCAGCAGCCAAGTTGGGCCTCCCTCTAATGAAAAACTGTTTTTT
NA	TRBJ2-7	NA	TRBV1	CTSSQDPSTSGSTPSYEQYF	TGCACCAGCAGCCAAGATCCCTCCACTAGCGGGAGTACCCCCTCCTACGAGCAGTACTTC
few	TRBJ1-4	NA	TRBV6-6	CASSYLRSTNEKLFF	TGTGCCAGCAGTTACCTCAGGTCAACTAATGAAAAACTGTTTTTT
NA	TRBJ1-2	TRBD1	TRBV7-8	CASSSREGGTGSMSNYGYTF	TGTGCCAGCAGCTCGAGGGAGGGCGGGACAGGTTCAATGTCTAACTATGGCTACACCTTC
NA	TRBJ2-1	TRBD2	TRBV6-1	CASSRTSGIYNEQFF	TGTGCCAGCAGTCGGACTAGCGGGATCTACAATGAGCAGTTCTTC
NA	TRBJ1-1	TRBD1	TRBV9	CASSPIGQGERNTEAFF	TGTGCCAGCAGCCCTATCGGACAGGGGGAGAGGAACACTGAAGCCTTCTTT
NA	TRBJ2-7	TRBD1	TRBV5-1	CASSLGTDVYEQYF	TGCGCCAGCAGCTTAGGGACAGACGTCTACGAGCAGTACTTC